The 17 T cell receptor beta chains listed next were all sequenced from one sample in a study of blood T cell repertoires in COVID-19. TCRdb keeps only in-frame clones here, not all; method: immunoSEQ multiplex PCR. The sample holds nearly 200,000 clones, about 90% seen once. Sequencing input: PBMCs or T cells enriched from blood (not recorded which). The origin of the receptors is a woman aged 18-29 years who had recovered from COVID-19.

The chain is built from TRBV6-5 and TRBJ1-2, with D maybe TRBD1 (5 bases). Germline values: CDR1 MNHEY, CDR2 SVGAGI. This CDR3 has 15 residues. Trimming cost V 6 bases and J 5 bases, with 19 bases left between them. The CDR3 region is CASSLGTAPWYGYTF. In DNA form, the CDR3 reads TGTGCCAGCAGCCTCGGGACTGCCCCTTGGTATGGCTACACCTTC.

The chain is built from TRBV6-1 and TRBJ1-2; a weak D match, TRBD1 (6 bases). The CDR3 contains 15 residues. The V end lost 3 bases, the J end lost 5 bases, and 16 bases lay between the germline ends. Germline lookup yields CDR1 MNHNS and CDR2 SASEGT. The CDR3 loop reads CASSDRGALQYGYTF. CDR3 nucleotides: TGTGCCAGCAGTGACAGGGGCGCCCTCCAGTATGGCTACACCTTC.

This clone was found a few times. The chain employs TRBV5-1 and TRBJ1-5; D is ambiguous. The germline V gene has CDR1 SGHRS and CDR2 YFSETQ. The CDR3 is 13 amino acids. V was clipped by 1 base and J by 4 bases, with 6 bases between them. The CDR3 coding sequence is TGCGCCAGCAGCTTGACAGCTAATCAGCCCCAGCATTTT. Translated, it gives CASSLTANQPQHF.

The gene calls are TRBV28 and TRBJ1-2; no clear D. The germline gives CDR1 MDHEN, CDR2 SYDVKM. Trimming stripped 4 bases from V and 4 bases from J, with 13 bases between. CDR3 size: 14 residues. The CDR3 coding sequence is TGTGCCAGCAGTTCCGCCGGGGTGGTCTATGGCTACACCTTC. This sequence encodes CASSSAGVVYGYTF.

The chain combines TRBV7-9 with TRBJ1-1, with 7 bases fitting TRBD1. Germline loops: CDR1 SEHNR, CDR2 FQNEAQ (reference sequence). V shed 5 bases and J 6 bases; nucleotides not matched to a gene: 0. The CDR3 covers 11 residues. The CDR3 loop reads CASSQGAEAFF. DNA of the CDR3: TGTGCCAGCAGCCAGGGGGCTGAAGCTTTCTTT.

Here the CDR3 reads CASSFGGAKGTEAFF. CDR3 in DNA: TGTGCCAGCAGCTTCGGGGGGGCTAAGGGCACTGAAGCTTTCTTT. The chain links TRBV5-4 to TRBJ1-1; possible D gene TRBD1, 6 bases. The germline V and J ends were trimmed by 2 bases and 4 bases, with 15 bases remaining between them. The CDR3 length is 15 residues. Germline V gives CDR1 SGHNT, CDR2 YYREEE (reference sequence).

This clone was observed once. The chain couples TRBV28 to TRBJ2-4; 7 bases agree with TRBD1. In germline, CDR1 is MDHEN, CDR2 SYDVKM. V shed 5 bases and J 6 bases; nucleotides not matched to a gene: 7. This CDR3 region has 14 residues. The CDR3 bases are TGTGCCAGCAGTCCCGCGACAGGGACAAACATTCAGTACTTC. Amino acid sequence: CASSPATGTNIQYF.

The chain couples TRBV6-5 to TRBJ2-1; D is perhaps TRBD1 (6 bases). The CDR3 sequence is 15 residues long. Germline CDR1 and CDR2: MNHEY and SVGAGI. The germline V and J ends were trimmed by 6 bases and 2 bases, with 14 bases remaining between them. CDR3 region: CASSLTQGTYNEQFF. The CDR3 DNA reads TGTGCCAGCAGCCTCACACAGGGAACCTACAATGAGCAGTTCTTC.

V is TRBV14 and J is TRBJ1-5, with TRBD1 matching 8 bases. The ends lost 4 bases at V and 6 bases at J; junction bases unmatched: 5. The CDR3 runs to 14 residues. Germline loops: CDR1 SGHDN, CDR2 FVKESK. The chain's CDR3 is CASSPIQGAQPQHF. For the CDR3, the DNA is TGTGCCAGCAGCCCTATTCAGGGGGCTCAGCCCCAGCATTTT. Using reference TRBV14 and TRBJ1-5 for the parts outside the CDR3, the full variable domain is EAGVTQFPSHSVIEKGQTVTLRCDPISGHDNLYWYRRVMGKEIKFLLHFVKESKQDESGMPNNRFLAERTGGTYSTLKVQPAELEDSGVYFCASSPIQGAQPQHFGDGTRLSIL.

This chain joins TRBV6-2 or TRBV6-3 and TRBJ2-7; 7 positions agree with TRBD1. Per germline, CDR1 MNHEY and CDR2 SVGEGT. The CDR3 is 16 residues long. Trimming cost V 7 bases and J 0 bases; bases outside gene matches: 12. The CDR3 nucleotides are TGTGCCAGCAACCCCGACAGGGCCCCGTCCTCCTACGAGCAGTACTTC. This sequence encodes CASNPDRAPSSYEQYF.

The chain joins TRBV2 to TRBJ1-1; 7 bases agree with TRBD1. CDR3 length: 12 amino acids. V lost 1 base, J lost 11 bases, and 4 bases stayed unmatched. The germline V gene has CDR1 SNHLY and CDR2 FYNNEI. Here the CDR3 reads CASSEEGASAFF. CDR3 bases: TGTGCCAGCAGTGAAGAGGGGGCGTCGGCTTTCTTT.

The chain links TRBV6-5 to TRBJ1-2; TRBD1 is a possible D gene (5 bases). Germline V gives CDR1 MNHEY, CDR2 SVGAGI. This CDR3 is built from 12 residues. V gave up 9 bases and J gave up 3 bases, with 11 bases separating them. CDR3 nucleotides: TGTGCCAGTCCGGGACTGCACTATGGCTACACCTTC. Protein sequence: CASPGLHYGYTF.

This chain uses TRBV4-1 with TRBJ1-1; D not resolved. The CDR3 is made up of 13 amino acids. The V gene lost 4 bases and the J gene lost 4 bases, with 10 bases spanning the gap. Germline V gene sequence: CDR1 MGHRA, CDR2 YSYEKL. CDR3 bases: TGCGCCAGCAGCCCCTCTGGAGGCACTGAAGCTTTCTTT. Translation gives CASSPSGGTEAFF.

CDR3 sequence: CASSVDGDGYTF. CDR3 bases: TGTGCCAGCAGCGTAGACGGGGATGGCTACACCTTC. The gene calls are TRBV9 and TRBJ1-2, with unresolved D. Germline V gene lookup returns CDR1 SGDLS and CDR2 YYNGEE. The CDR3 has 12 amino acids. Trimming pared 0 bases from V and 6 bases from J, leaving 6 bases between.

The rearrangement links TRBV9 to TRBJ1-6; tentatively, D is TRBD1 (5 bases). This CDR3 spans 14 amino acids. Germline V gene lookup returns CDR1 SGDLS and CDR2 YYNGEE. Trimming removed 3 bases at V and 7 bases at J, with 11 bases between. CDR3 in amino acids: CASSADSQNSPLHF. The CDR3 bases are TGTGCCAGCAGCGCAGACAGCCAGAATTCACCCCTCCACTTT. The complete variable domain, with remaining parts taken from reference TRBV9 and TRBJ1-6, reads DSGVTQTPKHLITATGQRVTLRCSPRSGDLSVYWYQQSLDQGLQFLIQYYNGEERAKGNILERFSAQQFPDLHSELNLSSLELGDSALYFCASSADSQNSPLHFGNGTRLTVT.

The V gene is TRBV5-5, the J gene TRBJ2-2; TRBD1 agrees at 9 bases. CDR1 and CDR2 (germline): SGHKS, YYEKEE (reference sequence). This CDR3 comprises 15 residues. V trimming: 4 bases; J trimming: 4 bases; junction bases outside the gene matches: 5. The CDR3: CASSRQGVGTGELFF. In DNA, the CDR3 is TGTGCCAGCAGCCGACAGGGGGTAGGCACCGGGGAGCTGTTTTTT.

This chain connects TRBV28 to TRBJ1-1, with D maybe TRBD1 (6 bases). The CDR3 is 21 residues long. In germline, CDR1 is MDHEN, CDR2 SYDVKM. V was clipped by 1 base and J by 3 bases, with 30 bases between them. CDR3 residues: CASSLYTGHWRLGSDDTEAFF. The CDR3 DNA is TGTGCCAGCAGTTTATACACGGGACACTGGAGGTTAGGGTCCGACGACACTGAAGCTTTCTTT.